This T cell receptor beta chain was identified during a study of vaccination effects on CD4 cells after COVID-19. Turning to the study itself: ViraFEST assay sequencing came after antigen-specific CD4+ T cells were expanded with viral peptide pools.

CD4+ T cells were isolated after nine to ten days of culture. All participants had two doses of either the BNT162b2 or mRNA-1273 vaccine. The authors exchanged half the medium for IL-2 medium on days 3 and 7. Libraries were prepared by immunoSEQ multiplex PCR; TCRdb keeps only in-frame clonotypes and omits some of them. The data contain around 66,000 clones, 74% of them singletons. Worth noting for this clone: Its antigen is undetermined.

The material sequenced was CD4+ T cells from PBMCs cultured without peptide, taken after COVID-19 vaccination. The origin of this receptor is a human donor who received a COVID-19 vaccine.

In DNA form, the CDR3 reads TGTGCCAGCAGTCCAACAGGGGCGAACACTGAAGCTTTCTTT. Translated, it gives CASSPTGANTEAFF. This rearrangement joins TRBV6-5 to TRBJ1-1; the match to TRBD1 covers 7 bases. V lost 5 bases and J lost 1; bases outside the gene matches: 4. The CDR3 totals 14 residues. Germline values: CDR1 MNHEY, CDR2 SVGAGI.